Each of the 19 T cell receptor beta chains below was sequenced from the same sample in a study of T cell responses to AZD1222 COVID-19 vaccine. Sequencing was performed with immunoSEQ multiplex PCR; in TCRdb, only in-frame clones are kept and a portion is missing. The data contain 150,000 to 200,000 clones, 94% of them singletons. Sequenced material: peripheral blood, taken on day 0 of AZD1222 vaccination. The receptor set was obtained from an adult in good health.

V and J are TRBV27 and TRBJ2-7; 13 bases agree with TRBD2. The CDR3 loop spans 14 amino acids. CDR1 MNHEY and CDR2 SMNVEV come from the germline V gene (reference sequence). V was pared by 2 bases and J by 8 bases, with 3 bases of the junction left unmatched. CDR3 sequence reads: CASSLALAGGKQYF. The CDR3 region has the DNA TGTGCCAGCAGTTTAGCACTAGCGGGAGGGAAGCAGTACTTC.

The chain employs TRBV6-5 and TRBJ2-2, with D tentatively TRBD1 (6 bases). CDR3 length: 15 residues. Trimming stripped 6 bases from V and 5 bases from J, with 16 bases between. Germline-derived CDR1 and CDR2 are MNHEY and SVGAGI. CDR3 in amino acids: CASSSTGSLTGELFF. In nucleotides, the CDR3 is TGTGCCAGCAGCTCCACAGGGAGTTTAACCGGGGAGCTGTTTTTT.

CDR3 DNA sequence: TGTGCCAGTAGTATAGTAGGCGGGGTGGGGACTGAAGCTTTCTTT. Protein: CASSIVGGVGTEAFF. This chain links TRBV19 with TRBJ1-1; D not resolved. CDR3 size: 15 residues. V shed 1 base and J shed 5 bases, with 14 bases lying between them. Germline CDR1 and CDR2: LNHDA and SQIVND (reference sequence). Supplemented by reference TRBV19 and TRBJ1-1, the full variable domain reads DGGITQSPKYLFRKEGQNVTLSCEQNLNHDAMYWYRQDPGQGLRLIYYSQIVNDFQKGDIAEGYSVSREKKESFPLTVTSAQKNPTAFYLCASSIVGGVGTEAFFGQGTRLTVV.

V and J are TRBV11-2 and TRBJ1-1; no definite D call. The V end lost 4 bases, the J end lost 0 bases, and 18 bases lay between the germline ends. Looked up from germline, CDR1 is SGHAT and CDR2 is FQNNGV. The CDR3 has 17 amino acids. The CDR3 loop reads CASSSHREFPVNTEAFF. As DNA, the CDR3 is TGTGCCAGCAGCTCACACAGAGAGTTCCCTGTGAACACTGAAGCTTTCTTT.

This chain links TRBV18 with TRBJ1-1, with 10 nucleotides matching TRBD1. The junction had 6 bases not matched to a gene; V was cut back by 2 bases and J by 3 bases. This CDR3 contains 16 residues. The germline V gene encodes CDR1 KGHSH and CDR2 LQKENI. In DNA, the CDR3 is TGTGCCAGCTCACCAGCCGGGACAGGGGTTTACACTGAAGCTTTCTTT. It is translated as CASSPAGTGVYTEAFF.

This clone appeared once. The chain combines TRBV5-1 with TRBJ1-6; no clear D gene. The germline V gene has CDR1 SGHRS and CDR2 YFSETQ. V was pared by 0 bases and J by 0 bases, with 7 bases between. This CDR3 spans 16 amino acids. CDR3: CASSLVAVSYNSPLHF. The CDR3 DNA follows: TGCGCCAGCAGCTTGGTTGCTGTCTCCTATAATTCACCCCTCCACTTT.

The chain links TRBV19 to TRBJ2-1; D call uncertain. Trimming took off 9 bases at V and 0 bases at J, with 6 bases between the two ends. The CDR3 runs 12 residues. Germline CDR1 and CDR2: LNHDA and SQIVND (reference sequence). Here the CDR3 reads CASLSSYNEQFF. The CDR3 region has the DNA TGTGCCAGCCTGAGCTCCTACAATGAGCAGTTCTTC.

In DNA form, the CDR3 reads TGTGCCAGTAGTATAGGACTAGCGGGTATCACCGGGGAGCTGTTTTTT. Translated: CASSIGLAGITGELFF. The chain recombines TRBV19 with TRBJ2-2, with 10 bases matching TRBD2. This CDR3 contains 16 residues. Germline lookup yields CDR1 LNHDA and CDR2 SQIVND (reference sequence). The V and J ends lost 1 base and 4 bases, in that order; junction bases with no gene match: 3. Full variable domain (remainder filled in from reference TRBV19 and TRBJ2-2): DGGITQSPKYLFRKEGQNVTLSCEQNLNHDAMYWYRQDPGQGLRLIYYSQIVNDFQKGDIAEGYSVSREKKESFPLTVTSAQKNPTAFYLCASSIGLAGITGELFFGEGSRLTVL.

This chain joins TRBV3-1 (or the pseudogene TRBV3-2) and TRBJ2-7, with 9 bases matching TRBD2. The CDR3 length is 18 residues. The V segment lost 4 bases and the J segment 4 bases; nucleotides outside the gene matches: 17. Germline V gene data show CDR1 as LGHDT and CDR2 as YNNKEL (reference sequence). CDR3 nucleotide sequence: TGTGCCAGCAGCCGCAATCCCCTTAGCGGGAGCAAGAAGTACGAGCAGTACTTC. Residues: CASSRNPLSGSKKYEQYF.

CDR3 loop: CASSYSWLGFDNEQFF. CDR3 sequence (DNA): TGTGCCAGCAGTTACTCGTGGTTAGGCTTTGACAATGAGCAGTTCTTC. This rearrangement joins TRBV6-5 to TRBJ2-1, with unresolved D. Trimming pared 0 bases from V and 5 bases from J, leaving 14 bases between. The V gene's germline CDR1 is MNHEY and CDR2 SVGAGI. The CDR3 is made up of 16 amino acids.

The chain recombines TRBV19 with TRBJ1-5, with D possibly TRBD1 on 6 matching bases. V dropped 6 bases and J dropped 4 bases, with 16 bases sitting between them. The CDR3 is 15 amino acids. Germline V CDR1 and CDR2: LNHDA, SQIVND (reference sequence). DNA for the CDR3: TGTGCCAGTAGCCCCACGCACAGGGTAAATCAGCCCCAGCATTTT. Translation gives CASSPTHRVNQPQHF.

The V and J genes are TRBV28 and TRBJ2-5; 9 bases match TRBD1. With V trimmed by 2 bases and J by 0 bases, 7 bases remained unmatched. This CDR3 region has 17 residues. From germline, CDR1 is MDHEN and CDR2 SYDVKM. The CDR3 region is CASSLTGGTFHQETQYF. In nucleotides, the CDR3 is TGTGCCAGCAGTTTAACAGGGGGCACTTTCCACCAAGAGACCCAGTACTTC. The variable domain in full, completed from reference TRBV28 and TRBJ2-5, reads DVKVTQSSRYLVKRTGEKVFLECVQDMDHENMFWYRQDPGLGLRLIYFSYDVKMKEKGDIPEGYSVSREKKERFSLILESASTNQTSMYLCASSLTGGTFHQETQYFGPGTRLLVL.

This rearrangement joins TRBV27 to TRBJ2-7; 14 bases are a match to TRBD2. The CDR3 has 14 residues. Trimming took 8 bases from V and 5 from J; bases not matched to a gene: 5. The germline V gene encodes CDR1 MNHEY and CDR2 SMNVEV (reference sequence). CDR3 nucleotides: TGTGCCAGCCGGACTAGCGGGAGGTTTGACGAGCAGTACTTC. Its protein is CASRTSGRFDEQYF.

This chain connects TRBV9 to TRBJ2-7; TRBD2 aligns across 9 bases. V gave up 4 bases and J gave up 3 bases; unmatched junction bases: 8. The germline gives CDR1 SGDLS, CDR2 YYNGEE. The CDR3 covers 15 residues. CDR3 sequence: CASSSPTSGNYEQYF. The CDR3 DNA reads as TGTGCCAGCAGCTCCCCGACTAGCGGAAACTACGAGCAGTACTTC.

The rearrangement links TRBV9 to TRBJ2-1; 7 positions match TRBD2. V shed 3 bases, J shed 8 bases, and the junction held 11 bases outside the gene matches. This CDR3 region has 15 residues. The germline gives CDR1 SGDLS, CDR2 YYNGEE. The CDR3: CASSGKRGEGYEQFF. The CDR3 DNA is TGTGCCAGCAGCGGAAAGCGGGGAGAGGGTTATGAGCAGTTCTTC. The complete variable domain, with remaining parts taken from reference TRBV9 and TRBJ2-1, reads DSGVTQTPKHLITATGQRVTLRCSPRSGDLSVYWYQQSLDQGLQFLIQYYNGEERAKGNILERFSAQQFPDLHSELNLSSLELGDSALYFCASSGKRGEGYEQFFGPGTRLTVL.

The rearrangement joins TRBV6-5 to TRBJ2-4; 7 positions agree with TRBD2. Looked up from germline, CDR1 is MNHEY and CDR2 is SVGAGI. V shed 4 bases, J shed 8 bases, and the junction held 14 bases outside the gene matches. This CDR3 comprises 16 residues. The CDR3 bases are TGTGCCAGCAGTTGGAGGGGTCTCGCGGGAGCGCACATTCAGTACTTC. It codes for CASSWRGLAGAHIQYF.

The rearrangement links TRBV6-2 or TRBV6-3 to TRBJ2-5; TRBD1 matches at 9 bases. J gave up 4 bases and V 5 bases, and 11 bases lay outside the gene matches. The V gene's germline CDR1 is MNHEY and CDR2 SVGEGT. This CDR3 region has 16 residues. CDR3 sequence: CASSHPETGGGETQYF. CDR3 DNA sequence: TGTGCCAGCAGTCACCCGGAGACAGGGGGAGGAGAGACCCAGTACTTC.

This clone appeared a single time. This chain connects TRBV6-5 to TRBJ2-7, with D possibly TRBD1 on 6 matching bases. This CDR3 is built from 13 residues. V lost 4 bases and J 3 bases, leaving 10 bases between the germline ends. The germline CDR1 and CDR2 sequences are MNHEY and SVGAGI. CDR3 loop: CASSLQGYYEQYF. CDR3 in DNA: TGTGCCAGCAGTTTACAGGGTTACTACGAGCAGTACTTC.

The chain joins TRBV4-2 to TRBJ2-3; D gene unclear. The ends were cut back, 1 base at V and 5 bases at J, with 13 bases in the middle. The CDR3 is made up of 15 amino acids. Germline lookup yields CDR1 LGHNA and CDR2 YNFKEQ. CDR3 nucleotides: TGTGCCAGCAGCCAAGGACTTCTCCTCCGAGATACGCAGTATTTT. This sequence encodes CASSQGLLLRDTQYF.